The 14 T cell receptor beta chains listed next were all sequenced from one sample in a study of blood T cells in healthy people across ages. It was with a sample-barcoded 5' primer and a J-beta primer mix that a second PCR of roughly 7 to 12 cycles was run. Each CDR3 protein is one row after TCRdb ran MiXCR on the 5' RACE reads. The table records a few hundred thousand distinct CDR3 sequences, 27% of them present only once. The material sequenced was blood. The receptor set was obtained from a woman in her 70s in good health.

This clonotype appeared a few times. The chain is built from TRBV16 and TRBJ1-1; D remains ambiguous. Germline CDR1 and CDR2: KGHSY and FQNENV. The CDR3 loop spans 15 amino acids. V lost 3 bases, J lost 5 bases, and 16 bases lay in between. CDR3 nucleotide sequence: TGTGCCAGCAGCCAGTCACCTATCCCGAGAACTGAAGCTTTCTTT. Protein sequence: CASSQSPIPRTEAFF. The complete variable domain, with remaining parts taken from reference TRBV16 and TRBJ1-1, reads GEEVAQTPKHLVRGEGQKAKLYCAPIKGHSYVFWYQQVLKNEFKFLISFQNENVFDETGMPKERFSAKCLPNSPCSLEIQATKLEDSAVYFCASSQSPIPRTEAFFGQGTRLTVV.

There are a few counts of this clonotype. This rearrangement joins TRBV5-1 to TRBJ2-5; 10 bases are shared with TRBD2. The CDR3 runs 15 residues. V dropped 4 bases and J dropped 4; count of bases not matched to a gene: 7. Germline V gene sequence: CDR1 SGHRS, CDR2 YFSETQ. CDR3 in amino acids: CASSRSGRLLETQYF. In nucleotides, the CDR3 is TGCGCCAGCAGCCGTAGCGGGAGGTTATTAGAGACCCAGTACTTC.

This clonotype has more than one count but fewer than ten. The chain joins TRBV12-3 or TRBV12-4 to TRBJ1-1; D might be TRBD1 (5 bases). V was trimmed by 3 bases and J by 11 bases, leaving 13 bases between them. The CDR3 consists of 12 residues. For the CDR3, the DNA is TGTGCCAGCAGTTTGGGGCAATGGGACGCTTTCTTT. Its protein product is CASSLGQWDAFF.

V and J are TRBV28 and TRBJ1-5, with D maybe TRBD1 (5 bases). CDR1 is MDHEN, CDR2 SYDVKM, per germline. Trimming shortened V by 6 bases and J by 7 bases, and 10 bases separated the two germline ends. The CDR3 spans 12 residues. For the CDR3, the DNA is TGTGCCAGCAGCCTGGGGGTCCAGCCCCAGCATTTT. Translating it yields CASSLGVQPQHF.

The chain recombines TRBV20-1 with TRBJ2-5; 9 bases are a match to TRBD2. TRBJ2-7 explains the end of the DNA better; the J call may be wrong. The CDR3 totals 13 residues. Looked up from germline, CDR1 is DFQATT and CDR2 is SNEGSKA (reference sequence). CDR3 loop: CSGGPSGEYEQYF. The CDR3 coding sequence is TGCAGTGGAGGCCCTAGCGGGGAATACGAGCAGTACTTC.

This clonotype was picked up a small number of times. This chain uses TRBV28 with TRBJ2-5; 10 positions match TRBD2. The DNA end is more similar to TRBJ2-1, so the J call may be wrong. Germline assignment: CDR1 MDHEN and CDR2 SYDVKM. The CDR3 has 13 amino acids. The CDR3 DNA sequence: TGTGCCAGCTGGACTAGCGGTTACAATGAGCAGTTCTTC. This gives the protein CASWTSGYNEQFF.

This chain connects TRBV3-1 to TRBJ2-2; no clear D gene. The germline V and J ends were trimmed by 4 bases and 4 bases, with 10 bases remaining between them. The CDR3 sequence is 14 residues long. Germline V gene lookup returns CDR1 LGHDT and CDR2 YNNKEL (reference sequence). The CDR3 here is CASSPGWTTGELFF. CDR3 DNA: TGTGCCAGCAGCCCGGGCTGGACCACCGGGGAGCTGTTTTTT.

This rearrangement joins TRBV20-1 to TRBJ2-5; D is unclear. The length of the CDR3 is 12 residues. Germline assignment: CDR1 DFQATT and CDR2 SNEGSKA (reference sequence). The germline V and J ends were trimmed by 6 bases and 2 bases, with 10 bases remaining between them. CDR3 coding DNA: TGCAGTGCCCATTTGCGGCAAGAGACCCAGTACTTC. This codes for CSAHLRQETQYF.

There are a few counts of this clonotype. The chain is built from TRBV6-5 and TRBJ2-7; D is tentatively TRBD1 or TRBD2 (5 bases each). Trimming left V 6 bases short and J 2 bases short, with 14 bases between. This CDR3 contains 14 residues. The germline CDR1 and CDR2 sequences are MNHEY and SVGAGI. CDR3 nucleotide sequence: TGTGCCAGCAGGTACCGGGACCGGCCCTACGAGCAGTACTTC. Translation gives CASRYRDRPYEQYF.

The chain couples TRBV20-1 to TRBJ2-6; perhaps D is TRBD1 or TRBD2 (7 bases each). From germline, CDR1 is DFQATT and CDR2 SNEGSKA (reference sequence). The CDR3 is 18 residues long. V lost 3 bases, J lost 0 bases, and 18 bases lay in between. CDR3 bases: TGCAGTGCTAGGGACAGGATCCGGGGGGCCTCTGGGGCCAACGTCCTGACTTTC. It encodes CSARDRIRGASGANVLTF.

The chain combines TRBV2 with TRBJ2-5, with 9 bases aligning to TRBD2. This CDR3 comprises 17 residues. J was trimmed by 0 bases and V by 3 bases; bases with no gene match: 8. The germline gives CDR1 SNHLY, CDR2 FYNNEI. The CDR3 is CASSEGVAGAHQETQYF. The CDR3 nucleotides are TGTGCCAGCAGTGAGGGAGTAGCGGGGGCCCACCAAGAGACCCAGTACTTC.

As concerns this clonotype: The junction and the germline gene differ at one end; a read error may be behind it. V usage is TRBV28 and J usage is TRBJ2-5; the match to TRBD2 covers 7 bases. The tail of the sequence fits TRBJ2-1 better, so the J call may be wrong. This CDR3 region has 16 residues. Germline V gene data show CDR1 as MDHEN and CDR2 as SYDVKM. The CDR3 loop reads CASSLSGLSGNNGQFF. CDR3 nucleotide sequence: TGTGCCAGCAGTTTATCAGGGTTGAGCGGGAACAATGGGCAGTTCTTC.

This clonotype was counted only a few times. The V call is TRBV6-2 or TRBV6-3, the J call TRBJ1-1; the D is unclear. Germline V gene lookup returns CDR1 MNHEY and CDR2 SVGEGT. V was pared by 4 bases and J by 6 bases, with 18 bases between. The CDR3 is made up of 15 amino acids. The CDR3 bases are TGTGCCAGCAGTTCCGCCGCCTCCGGTGGCGCTGAAGCTTTCTTT. As protein: CASSSAASGGAEAFF.

V is TRBV3-1 and J is TRBJ2-7; D unclear. The V gene lost 4 bases and the J gene lost 4 bases, with 11 bases spanning the gap. The CDR3 is 13 residues long. Germline V gene sequence: CDR1 LGHDT, CDR2 YNNKEL (reference sequence). The CDR3: CASSPAGFYEQYF. In DNA form, the CDR3 reads TGTGCCAGCAGCCCCGCAGGTTTTTACGAGCAGTACTTC.